Each of the 17 T cell receptor beta chains below was sequenced from the same sample in a study of blood T cell repertoires in COVID-19. Data came from immunoSEQ multiplex PCR; TCRdb stores just in-frame clones and leaves some out. Of about 160,000 clones in the sample, more than 85% were seen once. The sample taken for sequencing was peripheral blood. The source of these receptors is a woman between 55 and 75 years old with COVID-19, enrolled during active disease.

The table lists this clone with a few counts. The genes are TRBV4-3 and TRBJ1-1; D remains ambiguous. Trimming removed 1 base from V and 0 bases from J, with 12 bases in between. Germline-derived CDR1 and CDR2 are LGHNA and YSLEER. This CDR3 comprises 16 residues. CDR3 sequence reads: CASSQGSSLLNTEAFF. As DNA, the CDR3 is TGCGCCAGCAGCCAAGGTTCGAGTCTTTTGAACACTGAAGCTTTCTTT.

The chain recombines TRBV27 with TRBJ1-4, with a tentative D call TRBD1 (6 bases). V lost 4 bases to trimming and J lost 0 bases, with 9 bases between them. Germline CDR1 reads MNHEY; CDR2 reads SMNVEV (reference sequence). This CDR3 region has 15 residues. The CDR3 region has the DNA TGTGCCAGCAGTTACCGACAGGCAACTAATGAAAAACTGTTTTTT. Protein: CASSYRQATNEKLFF.

This chain links TRBV29-1 with TRBJ2-7; perhaps TRBD1 as D (6 bases). Looked up from germline, CDR1 is SQVTM and CDR2 is ANQGSEA. The CDR3 extends over 15 amino acids. V gave up 8 bases and J gave up 0 bases, with 20 bases separating them. CDR3 in amino acids: CSIVYPGTTSYEQYF. The CDR3 DNA reads TGCAGCATCGTCTATCCCGGGACAACCTCCTACGAGCAGTACTTC.

V gene TRBV6-1 combines with J gene TRBJ1-4; 9 nucleotides match TRBD1. The CDR3 is 16 residues long. J lost 4 bases, V lost 4 bases, and 7 bases had no gene match. Germline-derived CDR1 and CDR2 are MNHNS and SASEGT. In nucleotides, the CDR3 is TGTGCCAGCAGTGGGGGACAGGGCCGGTTTAATGAAAAACTGTTTTTT. Translation: CASSGGQGRFNEKLFF.

This clone has a single count. V and J are TRBV5-5 and TRBJ1-5; D is ambiguous. The germline V gene has CDR1 SGHKS and CDR2 YYEKEE (reference sequence). With 4 bases removed from V and 1 base from J, the gap between germline ends came to 9 bases. CDR3 length: 14 amino acids. The CDR3 loop reads CASSELGSNQPQHF. The DNA of the CDR3 is TGTGCCAGCAGCGAACTCGGGAGCAATCAGCCCCAGCATTTT.

This clone is a singleton in its sample. The sample carries other DNA sequences with the same CDR3. The genes are TRBV19 and TRBJ1-1; possible D gene TRBD1, 6 bases. Per germline, CDR1 LNHDA and CDR2 SQIVND (reference sequence). The CDR3 is 14 amino acids. V shed 6 bases and J shed 0 bases, with 11 bases lying between them. CDR3 loop: CASSPQGLNTEAFF. The CDR3 nucleotides read TGTGCCAGTAGCCCACAGGGACTGAACACTGAAGCTTTCTTT.

This chain connects TRBV7-2 to TRBJ1-5; 7 bases are shared with TRBD1. CDR3 length: 15 residues. From germline, CDR1 is SGHTA and CDR2 FQGNSA. The ends lost 5 bases at V and 1 base at J; junction bases unmatched: 5. CDR3 DNA: TGTGCCAGCAGCCCCACAGGGGAGAGCAATCAGCCCCAGCATTTT. Protein: CASSPTGESNQPQHF.

CDR3 coding DNA: TGTGCCACCGGGGGGAATCAGCCCCAGCATTTT. Residues: CATGGNQPQHF. The chain couples TRBV19 to TRBJ1-5; TRBD1 is a possible D gene (5 bases). Per the germline V gene, CDR1 is LNHDA and CDR2 is SQIVND (reference sequence). The V end was cut by 10 bases, the J end by 4 bases, with 8 bases between. The CDR3 spans 11 residues.

CDR3 coding DNA: TGCGCCAGCAGCTTGGGTCAGGACTTCTATGGCTACACCTTC. As protein: CASSLGQDFYGYTF. This chain links TRBV5-1 with TRBJ1-2; D is unclear. Trimming pared 0 bases from V and 4 bases from J, leaving 10 bases between. The CDR3 runs to 14 residues. Germline lookup yields CDR1 SGHRS and CDR2 YFSETQ.

The chain has TRBV3-1 (or the pseudogene TRBV3-2) and TRBJ1-6, with D perhaps TRBD1 (6 bases). The V gene lost 5 bases and the J gene lost 10 bases, with 15 bases spanning the gap. The germline gives CDR1 LGHDT, CDR2 YNNKEL (reference sequence). The CDR3 spans 14 residues. The CDR3 DNA reads as TGTGCCAGCAGCATGGGCAGGGGTAACTCACCCCTCCACTTT. It yields the protein CASSMGRGNSPLHF.

Here the CDR3 reads CAWSGNGQGLSYTF. The DNA for the CDR3 is TGTGCCTGGAGTGGAAACGGACAGGGGTTAAGCTACACCTTC. The chain joins TRBV30 to TRBJ1-2; 9 nucleotides line up with TRBD1. J gave up 9 bases and V 1 base, and 9 bases lay outside the gene matches. CDR1 is GTSNPN and CDR2 is SVGIG in the germline V gene (reference sequence). CDR3 length equals 14 residues.

The chain recombines TRBV10-3 with TRBJ2-1, with a possible D match to TRBD1 (6 bases). The CDR3 is 14 residues long. The V end lost 4 bases, the J end lost 5 bases, and 12 bases lay between the germline ends. Germline V gene sequence: CDR1 ENHRY, CDR2 SYGVKD. As DNA, the CDR3 is TGTGCCATCAGTGTGGGGGCTCTGGACAATGAGCAGTTCTTC. It encodes CAISVGALDNEQFF.

The genes are TRBV5-1 and TRBJ1-2; D ambiguous. Between the trimmed V and J ends, which lost 0 bases and 3 bases, there was a span of 12 bases. The CDR3 consists of 15 residues. Germline V lookup: CDR1 SGHRS, CDR2 YFSETQ. In nucleotides, the CDR3 is TGCGCCAGCAGCTTGGCCGACGGAGGACACTATGGCTACACCTTC. It specifies CASSLADGGHYGYTF.

The chain carries TRBV27 and TRBJ1-5; TRBD1 might be the D (6 bases). Trimming left V 5 bases short and J 0 bases short, with 11 bases between. In germline, CDR1 is MNHEY, CDR2 SMNVEV (reference sequence). This CDR3 spans 15 amino acids. CDR3 coding DNA: TGTGCCAGCAGTCCCGGGACAAGTAGCAATCAGCCCCAGCATTTT. Amino acids: CASSPGTSSNQPQHF.

This clone occurred once. The V call is TRBV3-1 (or the pseudogene TRBV3-2), the J call TRBJ2-5, with D possibly being TRBD2 (6 bases). There are 13 residues in the CDR3. The germline CDR1 and CDR2 sequences are LGHDT and YNNKEL (reference sequence). V was clipped by 0 bases and J by 8 bases, with 10 bases between them. CDR3 coding DNA: TGTGCCAGCAGCCAAGATCGGGGGACTACCCAGTACTTC. Translating it yields CASSQDRGTTQYF.

The chain has TRBV3-1 (or the pseudogene TRBV3-2) and TRBJ2-1; 9 bases are shared with TRBD2. V lost 1 base to trimming and J lost 2 bases; unmatched junction nucleotides: 3. The CDR3 contains 16 residues. Germline-derived CDR1 and CDR2 are LGHDT and YNNKEL (reference sequence). CDR3: CASSQGASGAYNEQFF. The CDR3 DNA reads TGTGCCAGCAGCCAAGGAGCTAGCGGGGCCTACAATGAGCAGTTCTTC.

This clone was seen a handful of times. The chain joins TRBV27 to TRBJ2-5; D is ambiguous. Germline CDR1 MNHEY, CDR2 SMNVEV (reference sequence). The ends were cut back, 3 bases at V and 5 bases at J, with 19 bases in the middle. The CDR3 sequence is 16 residues long. CDR3 bases: TGTGCCAGCAGTTTTGAGGCAAAGCTACCATGGGAGACCCAGTACTTC. Protein: CASSFEAKLPWETQYF.